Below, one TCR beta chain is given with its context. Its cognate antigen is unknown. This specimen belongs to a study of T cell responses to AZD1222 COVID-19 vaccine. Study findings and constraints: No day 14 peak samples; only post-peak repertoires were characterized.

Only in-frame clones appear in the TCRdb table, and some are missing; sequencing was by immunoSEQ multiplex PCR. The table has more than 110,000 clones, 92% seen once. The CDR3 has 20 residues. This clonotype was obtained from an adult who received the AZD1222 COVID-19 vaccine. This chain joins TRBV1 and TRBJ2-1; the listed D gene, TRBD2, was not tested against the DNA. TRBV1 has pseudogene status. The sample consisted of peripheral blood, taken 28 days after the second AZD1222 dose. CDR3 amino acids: CTSSQERGLAGGSSYNEQFF. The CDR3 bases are TGCACCAGCAGCCAAGAAAGGGGACTAGCGGGAGGGAGCTCCTACAATGAGCAGTTCTTC.